This TCR beta chain was identified during a study of blood T cells in healthy people across ages. Whole-study results and caveats: Researchers report that TCR beta diversity correlated strongly with naive T cell percentage. Unknown CMV status may confound age-related changes in expanded clones.

This clonotype was seen a few times. The antigen is unknown. Every donor provided 8.5 to 10 milliliters of peripheral blood. This CDR3 comprises 14 residues. The germline CDR1 and CDR2 sequences are SGHAT and FQDESV (reference sequence). Trimming cost V 2 bases and J 4 bases, with 11 bases left between them. Primed by a sample-barcoded 5' primer and a J-beta primer mix, a second PCR proceeded for roughly 6 to 12 cycles. Via MiXCR, TCRdb re-called the 5' RACE reads, giving one row per CDR3 protein. Of 650,000 to 1,000,000 distinct CDR3 sequences in the sample, roughly 40% were seen once. Source material: blood. V gene TRBV11-1 combines with J gene TRBJ2-5; D assignment may be TRBD1 or TRBD2 (5 bases each). This TCR derives from a man between 18 and 35 years old in good health. The CDR3: CASSLWSGGETQYF. The CDR3 coding sequence is TGTGCCAGCAGCTTATGGTCTGGGGGAGAGACCCAGTACTTC.